These T cell receptor beta chains were read from a single sample in a study of control samples from healthy donors and cancer patients. The data were produced by immunoSEQ multiplex PCR, yet TCRdb's version contains in-frame clones alone and is incomplete. The sample has 90,000 to 110,000 clones, 83% seen once; the top ten hold roughly 13%. The specimen was blood. The receptor set was obtained from a woman aged 45-60 years in good health. Each CDR3 is given with its conserved first and last residue. D genes are given only for firm matches. Clone size, where shown, is once, few, many, or a class for clones that have expanded.

J gene | clone size | D gene | V gene | CDR3 DNA | CDR3 protein
TRBJ1-6 | NA | NA | TRBV4-3 | TGCGCCAGCAGCCAAGACAGGGGCTCCTATAATTCACCCCTCCACTTT | CASSQDRGSYNSPLHF
TRBJ1-1 | NA | NA | TRBV27 | TGTGCCAGCAGTTTATCTTATCAGGGGGAAGCTTTCTTT | CASSLSYQGEAFF
TRBJ2-1 | NA | NA | TRBV9 | TGTGCCAGCAGCCCCCGACTAGACCCACTCTCCTACAATGAGCAGTTCTTC | CASSPRLDPLSYNEQFF
TRBJ1-5 | NA | TRBD1 | TRBV6-2/TRBV6-3 | TGTGCCAGCAGTTACTGGACAGGGACTCATCAGCCCCAGCATTTT | CASSYWTGTHQPQHF
TRBJ2-3 | NA | TRBD1 | TRBV27 | TGTGCCAGCAGTCCCTATGACAGGGCGGTAGCAGATACGCAGTATTTT | CASSPYDRAVADTQYF
TRBJ2-1 | NA | NA | TRBV7-2 | TGTGCCAGCAGCTTAGTTTCCCATAGGGGCAGGGATGAGCAGTTCTTC | CASSLVSHRGRDEQFF
TRBJ1-3 | few | NA | TRBV7-2 | TGTGCCAGCAGCTCCTCAGCGGGCTCTGGAAACACCATATATTTT | CASSSSAGSGNTIYF
TRBJ1-3 | NA | TRBD1 | TRBV19 | TGTGCCAGTAGTGGAACAGGGGGCCGTGGAAACACCATATATTTT | CASSGTGGRGNTIYF
TRBJ2-5 | NA | TRBD2 | TRBV19 | TGTGCCAGTAGTACAATACTAGCGGGAGATGGTGAGACCCAGTACTTC | CASSTILAGDGETQYF
TRBJ2-1 | NA | TRBD1 | TRBV6-2/TRBV6-3 | TGTGCCAGCAGTTTAAGGGGGCAGGGGGCTAGTGAGCAGTTCTTC | CASSLRGQGASEQFF
TRBJ1-1 | NA | NA | TRBV11-3 | TGTGCCAGCAGCTTAGGATCTTGGGCGGAGGGTACTGAAGCTTTCTTT | CASSLGSWAEGTEAFF
TRBJ2-7 | few | NA | TRBV11-3 | TGTGCCCAGCTACAGAGCTCCTACGAGCAGTACTTC | CAQLQSSYEQYF
TRBJ2-7 | NA | NA | TRBV27 | TGTGCCAGCAGTCGCCACCGGGACCGAATTCCCTACGAGCAGTACTTC | CASSRHRDRIPYEQYF
TRBJ2-1 | NA | NA | TRBV5-4 | TGTGCCAGCAGCTTAGACCTAAGCTCCTACAATGAGCAGTTCTTC | CASSLDLSSYNEQFF
TRBJ1-1 | NA | NA | TRBV15 | TGTGCCACCAGCGATGACAATACAGCGAACACTGAAGCTTTCTTT | CATSDDNTANTEAFF
TRBJ2-3 | NA | NA | TRBV11-3 | TGTGCCAGCAGCTCGGGACCACAGAGCACAGATACGCAGTATTTT | CASSSGPQSTDTQYF
TRBJ2-2 | NA | NA | TRBV6-5 | TGTGCCAGCAACTGGGTCGGGGGCACCACCGGGGAGCTGTTTTTT | CASNWVGGTTGELFF
TRBJ2-5 | NA | NA | TRBV7-2 | TGTGCCAGCTGCCGGGGAGACCAAGAGACCCAGTACTTC | CASCRGDQETQYF
TRBJ1-1 | NA | NA | TRBV2 | TGTGCCAGCAGTGTGAGGCAGGGCACTGAAGCTTTCTTT | CASSVRQGTEAFF
TRBJ2-1 | NA | NA | TRBV6-5 | TGTGCCAGCAGTTACTCGTTCAGAAATGAGCAGTTCTTC | CASSYSFRNEQFF
TRBJ2-5 | NA | NA | TRBV4-3 | TGCGCCAGCAGCCAAGCCAGGCTCCGTTATAGTGAGACCCAGTACTTC | CASSQARLRYSETQYF
TRBJ1-1 | NA | NA | TRBV14 | TGTGCCAGCAGCCAAGACTTGGCTCAAACGGCTTTCTTT | CASSQDLAQTAFF
TRBJ2-5 | NA | TRBD2 | TRBV11-3 | TGTGCCAGCAGCACTGGGGGAGGGAACGGGAGGGAGACCCAGTACTTC | CASSTGGGNGRETQYF
TRBJ1-1 | NA | TRBD1 | TRBV5-6 | TGTGCCAGCAGCTCCGGACAGGGGGGTGCTGAAGCTTTCTTT | CASSSGQGGAEAFF
TRBJ2-1 | NA | TRBD2 | TRBV19 | TGTGCCAGTAGTGACCAGCGTACTAGCGGGAGGAGGAATGAGCAGTTCTTC | CASSDQRTSGRRNEQFF
TRBJ1-1 | NA | NA | TRBV7-9 | TGTGCCAGCAGCTCTTGGACGGCGAACACTGAAGCTTTCTTT | CASSSWTANTEAFF
TRBJ1-6 | NA | NA | TRBV7-3 | TGTGCCAGCAGCTTAATCTATAATTCACCCCTCCACTTT | CASSLIYNSPLHF
TRBJ1-6 | NA | NA | TRBV1 | TGCACCAGCAGCCAAGAGATTGGCCCCTGGTGGCATTCACCCCTCCACTTT | CTSSQEIGPWWHSPLHF
TRBJ1-1 | NA | TRBD1 | TRBV9 | TGTGCCAACAAGGACAGGGGGCCGAACACTGAAGCTTTCTTT | CANKDRGPNTEAFF
TRBJ1-1 | NA | TRBD1 | TRBV28 | TGTGCCAGCAGTTTCCAAAGGACAGGGTGGGACACTGAAGCTTTCTTT | CASSFQRTGWDTEAFF
TRBJ2-1 | NA | TRBD2 | TRBV5-1 | TGCGCCAGCAGCGCCGGGACTAGCGGGGACAGGGATGAGCAGTTCTTC | CASSAGTSGDRDEQFF
TRBJ2-2 | NA | NA | TRBV2 | TGTGCCAGCAGACCGGCGATCTCGAACACCGGGGAGCTGTTTTTT | CASRPAISNTGELFF
TRBJ2-5 | NA | NA | TRBV9 | TGTGCCAGCAGCGTACATCACTCGGAAGAGACCCAGTACTTC | CASSVHHSEETQYF
TRBJ1-3 | NA | TRBD1 | TRBV7-3 | TGTGCCAGCAGCCCCGGGACAGGGGCTGGAAACACCATATATTTT | CASSPGTGAGNTIYF
TRBJ1-1 | few | NA | TRBV12-3/TRBV12-4 | TGTGCCAGCGGACTAAAAATAGGTGAAGCTTTCTTT | CASGLKIGEAFF
TRBJ2-1 | once | TRBD2 | TRBV7-9 | TGTGCCAGCAGCTCTAGCGGGAGCGGCCATGAGCAGTTCTTC | CASSSSGSGHEQFF
TRBJ1-1 | NA | TRBD1 | TRBV7-8 | TGTGCCAGCAGCCCACAGTTCAGGGGGGAAAGGGACACTGAAGCTTTCTTT | CASSPQFRGERDTEAFF
TRBJ2-3 | NA | NA | TRBV11-3 | TGTGCCAGCAGCTTAGGGGACCCCGATACGCAGTATTTT | CASSLGDPDTQYF
TRBJ2-7 | NA | TRBD2 | TRBV29-1 | TGCAGCGTTACCCGACTAGCGGGAGGTGGGTACGAGCAGTACTTC | CSVTRLAGGGYEQYF
TRBJ1-4 | NA | NA | TRBV6-5 | TGTGCCAGCAGCCCCAGGGCGACTAATGAAAAACTGTTTTTT | CASSPRATNEKLFF
TRBJ2-2 | NA | TRBD1 | TRBV6-5 | TGTGCCAGCCAGGTGACAGGGGGGATGGAGCTGTTTTTT | CASQVTGGMELFF
TRBJ2-1 | many | NA | TRBV5-6 | TGTGCCAGCAGCTCGACTCTTCTCAATGAGCAGTTCTTC | CASSSTLLNEQFF
TRBJ2-5 | NA | NA | TRBV28 | TGTGCCAGCAGTTTACGGGTTATTGAAGAGACCCAGTACTTC | CASSLRVIEETQYF
TRBJ2-3 | NA | TRBD1 | TRBV6-1 | TGTGCCAGCAGTGAATTTAGACAGGGGGCGGATACGCAGTATTTT | CASSEFRQGADTQYF
TRBJ2-3 | NA | TRBD2 | TRBV5-1 | TGCGCCAGCAGCTTGGGAGCGGGAGGGGACACAGATACGCAGTATTTT | CASSLGAGGDTDTQYF
TRBJ1-6 | NA | NA | TRBV7-9 | TGTGCCAGCAGCTTGTCCAATTCACCCCTCCACTTT | CASSLSNSPLHF
TRBJ2-7 | NA | TRBD1 | TRBV5-4 | TGTGCCAGCAGCAGGGAGACAGGGGGGGCCCACGAGCAGTACTTC | CASSRETGGAHEQYF
TRBJ1-4 | NA | NA | TRBV9 | TGTGCCAGCAGCGTAGGAGGACAGATTAATGAAAAACTGTTTTTT | CASSVGGQINEKLFF
TRBJ2-1 | few | TRBD2 | TRBV6-2/TRBV6-3 | TGTGCCAGCAGTTATTCGACTAGCGGGGGGGTGAATGAGCAGTTCTTC | CASSYSTSGGVNEQFF
TRBJ2-3 | NA | NA | TRBV5-1 | TGCGCCAGCAGCTTGGTGGGGGCGACAGATACGCAGTATTTT | CASSLVGATDTQYF